Listed below are T cell receptor beta chains from one sample, sequenced in a study of early T cells in non-severe SARS-CoV-2 infection. Via MiXCR, TCRdb re-called the 5' RACE reads, giving one row per CDR3 protein. The table lists tens of thousands of distinct CDR3 sequences, around 10% of them singletons. Sequencing was performed on whole blood, taken at baseline. The receptors stem from an adult who was a healthcare worker with PCR-confirmed SARS-CoV-2 infection or an uninfected control (not recorded which). Each CDR3 is given with its conserved first and last residue. D genes are given only for firm matches. Some rows mark clone size as missing; the rest say once, few, many or name a class of expanded clone.

J gene	D gene	clone size	V gene	CDR3 protein	CDR3 DNA
TRBJ2-7	.	.	TRBV7-9	CASSGTGSYEQYF	TGTGCCAGCAGCGGCACAGGCTCCTACGAGCAGTACTTC
TRBJ1-2	TRBD1	few	TRBV18	CASSPGQFKYGYTF	TGTGCCAGCTCACCGGGACAGTTTAAGTATGGCTACACCTTC
TRBJ2-7	.	few	TRBV2	CASSYRVTAYEQYF	TGTGCCAGCAGTTACAGGGTTACGGCCTACGAGCAGTACTTC
TRBJ2-7	.	.	TRBV19	CASSGGAKAYEQYF	TGTGCCAGTAGTGGGGGGGCGAAGGCATACGAGCAGTACTTC
TRBJ2-5	.	.	TRBV15	CATSRDTGLETQYF	TGTGCCACCAGCAGAGATACAGGGCTGGAGACCCAGTACTTC
TRBJ2-2	TRBD1	few	TRBV20-1	CSARVTSGTEVTGELFF	TGCAGTGCTAGAGTCACCTCCGGGACAGAAGTCACCGGGGAGCTGTTTTTT
TRBJ2-5	.	many	TRBV2	CASSSRLLESQYF	TGTGCCAGCAGTTCCCGACTGCTTGAGAGCCAGTACTTC
TRBJ2-1	TRBD2	many	TRBV14	CASSRLAGGFNEQFF	TGTGCCAGCAGCCGACTAGCGGGGGGATTCAATGAGCAGTTCTTC
TRBJ1-1	.	.	TRBV12-3/TRBV12-4	CASSFHGLNTEAFF	TGTGCCAGCAGTTTCCACGGATTAAACACTGAAGCTTTCTTT
TRBJ1-6	.	few	TRBV6-6	CASSYWEGQNSPLHF	TGTGCCAGCAGTTACTGGGAGGGGCAGAATTCACCCCTCCACTTT
TRBJ2-5	.	few	TRBV11-2	CASSFRETQYF	TGTGCCAGCAGCTTCAGAGAGACCCAGTACTTC
TRBJ1-6	.	few	TRBV30	CAWSDGGALHF	TGTGCCTGGAGCGATGGCGGGGCCCTCCACTTT
TRBJ1-1	TRBD1	few	TRBV29-1	CSVENRGRHTEAFF	TGCAGCGTTGAGAACAGGGGGAGGCACACTGAAGCTTTCTTT
TRBJ2-3	TRBD2	many	TRBV7-2	CASSLRSPLAAAGTDTQYF	TGTGCCAGCAGCTTAAGGTCCCCACTAGCGGCTGCCGGCACAGATACGCAGTATTTT
TRBJ2-3	.	many	TRBV7-3	CASSLRAQGTDTQYF	TGTGCCAGCAGCTTACGGGCGCAGGGGACAGATACGCAGTATTTT
TRBJ2-5	.	.	TRBV7-2	CASSTYVQETQYF	TGTGCCAGCAGCACCTACGTCCAAGAGACCCAGTACTTC
TRBJ2-7	TRBD1	many	TRBV6-5	CASRRGQGASYEQYF	TGTGCCAGCAGACGTGGACAGGGGGCTTCCTACGAGCAGTACTTC
TRBJ2-2	.	many	TRBV5-8	CASSLGAGFTGELFF	TGTGCCAGCAGCTTGGGAGCCGGGTTCACCGGGGAGCTGTTTTTT
TRBJ1-2	.	.	TRBV30	CAWSNNYGYTF	TGTGCCTGGAGTAACAACTATGGCTACACCTTC
TRBJ1-6	.	.	TRBV5-1	CASSALTQGGNSPLHF	TGCGCCAGCAGCGCCCTGACACAAGGAGGTAATTCACCCCTCCACTTT
TRBJ2-5	.	.	TRBV24-1	CATSGAGSEETQYF	TGTGCCACCAGTGGGGCCGGGAGTGAGGAGACCCAGTACTTC
TRBJ2-7	TRBD2	few	TRBV5-1	CASSPLAGGSYEQYF	TGCGCCAGCAGCCCCTTAGCGGGGGGGTCATACGAGCAGTACTTC
TRBJ1-3	.	few	TRBV2	CASSELGSGNTIYF	TGTGCCAGCAGTGAGTTGGGCTCTGGAAACACCATATATTTT
TRBJ1-4	.	many	TRBV12-3/TRBV12-4	CASSYYLSSGNEKLFF	TGTGCCAGCAGTTATTACCTCTCGAGCGGGAATGAAAAACTGTTTTTT
TRBJ1-6	.	many	TRBV2	CASSDRRDGSPLHF	TGTGCCAGCAGTGATCGCAGGGACGGTTCACCCCTCCACTTT
TRBJ2-1	.	many	TRBV5-1	CASSSRGWEQFF	TGCGCCAGCAGCTCACGAGGATGGGAGCAGTTCTTC
TRBJ2-1	TRBD2	few	TRBV19	CASSIGPGLAGAYYEQFF	TGTGCCAGTAGTATAGGTCCAGGACTAGCGGGCGCCTATTATGAGCAGTTCTTC
TRBJ2-3	.	many	TRBV7-9	CASSRELRTDTQYF	TGTGCCAGCAGCCGGGAGTTGAGGACAGATACGCAGTATTTT
TRBJ2-1	.	many	TRBV11-2	CASSLGPYNEQFF	TGTGCCAGCAGCTTAGGCCCATACAATGAGCAGTTCTTC
TRBJ1-4	.	.	TRBV19	CASSIPGAEKLFF	TGTGCCAGTAGTATTCCAGGGGCGGAAAAACTGTTTTTT
TRBJ1-2	.	few	TRBV3-1	CASSQDPLGYGYTF	TGTGCCAGCAGCCAAGATCCCCTTGGATATGGCTACACCTTC
TRBJ1-6	TRBD1	medium-sized	TRBV7-8	CASSAYRDRMNSPLHF	TGTGCCAGCAGCGCCTACCGGGACAGGATGAATTCACCCCTCCACTTT
TRBJ1-2	.	once	TRBV7-9	CASSFSPKVDGYTF	TGTGCCAGCAGCTTTAGTCCCAAGGTGGACGGCTACACCTTC
TRBJ2-1	.	few	TRBV19	CASSMRHNEQFF	TGTGCCAGTAGTATGCGGCACAATGAGCAGTTCTTC
TRBJ1-1	.	many	TRBV4-2	CASSPPAQGEAFF	TGTGCCAGCAGCCCCCCCGCCCAGGGAGAAGCTTTCTTT
TRBJ2-3	.	many	TRBV12-3/TRBV12-4	CASSLLGATDTQYF	TGTGCCAGCAGCCTTCTGGGGGCTACAGATACGCAGTATTTT
TRBJ2-7	TRBD1	.	TRBV6-1	CASSSGTGYVSEQYF	TGTGCCAGCAGCTCCGGGACAGGGTATGTTTCGGAGCAGTACTTC
TRBJ2-7	.	few	TRBV5-1	CASSTVPHTDYEQYF	TGCGCCAGCAGCACGGTCCCCCACACCGACTACGAGCAGTACTTC
TRBJ2-3	.	few	TRBV23-1	CASSQSTALVMDTQYF	TGCGCCAGCAGTCAGTCAACAGCTTTGGTCATGGATACGCAGTATTTT
TRBJ2-7	.	many	TRBV20-1	CSVPPVTGYEQYF	TGCAGTGTTCCCCCGGTTACAGGCTACGAGCAGTACTTC
TRBJ2-1	TRBD2	.	TRBV30	CAWSLAVSYNEQFF	TGTGCCTGGTCCCTAGCGGTGTCCTACAATGAGCAGTTCTTC
TRBJ1-5	.	many	TRBV18	CASSTRAVANQPQHF	TGTGCCAGCTCAACCCGGGCGGTCGCCAATCAGCCCCAGCATTTT
TRBJ2-5	TRBD1	.	TRBV4-2	CASSSSGTGKETQYF	TGTGCCAGCAGCAGCTCCGGGACAGGAAAAGAGACCCAGTACTTC
TRBJ1-4	TRBD1	few	TRBV14	CASSQRGQGLNEKLFF	TGTGCCAGCAGCCAGAGGGGACAGGGGCTCAATGAAAAACTGTTTTTT
TRBJ2-7	.	.	TRBV12-2	CASRLVPCSSGNYCF	TGTGCAAGTCGCTTAGTTCCCTGTTCAAGCGGGAATTACTGCTTC
TRBJ2-7	.	.	TRBV5-1	CASSVYSYEQYF	TGCGCCAGCAGCGTTTACTCCTACGAGCAGTACTTC
TRBJ2-7	TRBD2	.	TRBV3-1	CASSQGIGLAVYEQYF	TGTGCCAGCAGCCAGGGTATAGGACTAGCGGTTTACGAGCAGTACTTC
TRBJ2-1	TRBD2	many	TRBV3-1	CASSQRVAGLYNEQFF	TGTGCCAGCAGCCAAAGGGTAGCGGGGCTCTACAATGAGCAGTTCTTC
TRBJ2-5	.	.	TRBV30	CAWKTAQETQYF	TGTGCCTGGAAAACAGCCCAAGAGACCCAGTACTTC
TRBJ2-7	TRBD1	few	TRBV28	CASSPPGQGEQYF	TGTGCCAGCAGCCCCCCCGGACAGGGTGAGCAGTACTTC
TRBJ1-4	.	few	TRBV4-1	CASSQDRNNYEKLFF	TGCGCCAGCAGCCAAGATAGGAATAACTATGAAAAACTGTTTTTT